This T cell receptor beta chain was recovered during a study of blood T cell repertoires in COVID-19. About the research overall: From the United States, Italy and Spain came samples of acute and convalescent COVID-19. PBMCs, B-cell-depleted T cells, or T cells were the source of the cDNA or gDNA that made up the material.

In the original analysis: Counts of nucleated cells, estimated from reference gene primer amplification, were obtained. Clones were read by immunoSEQ multiplex PCR, and TCRdb kept only the in-frame ones, dropping some. D and trimming were read from the DNA, whereas the V and J calls and clone size are those reported in that table. Among tens of thousands of clones listed, about 83% were seen once. CDR1 and CDR2 from the germline V gene are LGHNA and YNFKEQ. CDR3 length equals 16 residues. V shed 2 bases and J 5 bases; nucleotides not matched to a gene: 6. This clonotype was obtained from a man between 65 and 79 years old with acute or convalescent COVID-19. The chain couples TRBV4-2 to TRBJ2-7, with 13 nucleotides matching TRBD2. Sequenced input: peripheral blood. In nucleotides, the CDR3 is TGTGCCAGCAGCCAAAGACTAGCGGGAGGATCGGACGAGCAGTACTTC. Translation gives CASSQRLAGGSDEQYF.